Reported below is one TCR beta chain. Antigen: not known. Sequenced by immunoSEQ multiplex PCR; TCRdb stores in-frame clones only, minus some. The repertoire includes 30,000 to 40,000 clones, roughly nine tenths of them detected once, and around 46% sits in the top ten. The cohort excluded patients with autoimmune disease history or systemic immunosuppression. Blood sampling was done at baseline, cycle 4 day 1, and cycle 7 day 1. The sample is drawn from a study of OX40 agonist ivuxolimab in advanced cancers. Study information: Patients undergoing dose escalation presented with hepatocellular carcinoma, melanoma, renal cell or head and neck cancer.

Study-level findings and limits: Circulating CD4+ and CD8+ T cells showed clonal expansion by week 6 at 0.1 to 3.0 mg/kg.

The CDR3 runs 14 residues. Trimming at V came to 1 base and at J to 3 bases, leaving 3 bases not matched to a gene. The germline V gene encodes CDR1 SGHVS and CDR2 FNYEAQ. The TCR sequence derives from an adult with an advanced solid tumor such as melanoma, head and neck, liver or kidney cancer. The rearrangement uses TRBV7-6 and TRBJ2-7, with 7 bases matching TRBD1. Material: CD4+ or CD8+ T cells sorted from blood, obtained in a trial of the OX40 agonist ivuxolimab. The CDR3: CASSLGDRYYEQYF. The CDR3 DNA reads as TGTGCCAGCAGCTTAGGGGACAGATACTACGAGCAGTACTTC.